Listed below are T cell receptor beta chains from one sample, sequenced in a study of blood T cell repertoires in COVID-19. Here immunoSEQ multiplex PCR was the method, and the copy in TCRdb shows in-frame clones only, minus some. The sample lists 120,000 or so clones, about 77% seen once, with 20% to 25% in the top ten. The sequencing sample was made of peripheral blood. These receptors all come from a human donor in a cohort sampled during active COVID-19. CDR3s include the opening cysteine and the closing phenylalanine or tryptophan. D genes are given only for firm matches. Clone size, where shown, is once, few, many, or a class for clones that have expanded.

TRBJ1-1 TRBD1 - TRBV7-3 CASSAGGLNTEAFF TGTGCCAGCAGCGCAGGGGGGCTGAACACTGAAGCTTTCTTT
TRBJ1-1 - few TRBV5-1 CASSFQGTTEAFF TGCGCCAGCAGCTTCCAGGGGACCACTGAAGCTTTCTTT
TRBJ2-5 - - TRBV4-3 CASSQDWGAQYF TGCGCCAGCAGCCAAGATTGGGGGGCCCAGTACTTC
TRBJ2-1 TRBD2 - TRBV27 CASSLRLAGKQSEQFF TGTGCCAGCAGTTTAAGGCTAGCGGGCAAGCAGAGTGAGCAGTTCTTC
TRBJ1-1 - - TRBV5-8 CASSRPRRGNTEAFF TGTGCCAGCAGCCGTCCCCGAAGGGGGAACACTGAAGCTTTCTTT
TRBJ1-3 TRBD1 - TRBV11-3 CASSAGQDSGNTIYF TGTGCCAGCAGCGCCGGACAGGACTCTGGAAACACCATATATTTT
TRBJ2-2 - - TRBV19 CASSMGGTANTGELFF TGTGCCAGTAGTATGGGGGGTACTGCGAACACCGGGGAGCTGTTTTTT
TRBJ2-7 TRBD2 - TRBV10-2 CASREGRTSAYEQYF TGCGCCAGCAGGGAAGGGAGGACTAGCGCCTACGAGCAGTACTTC
TRBJ1-2 - - TRBV7-2 CASSSSSGRYGYTF TGTGCCAGCAGCTCATCATCAGGGAGGTATGGCTACACCTTC
TRBJ2-7 - once TRBV3-1/TRBV3-2 CASGNSGSEQYF TGTGCCAGCGGTAACTCAGGGTCCGAGCAGTACTTC
TRBJ2-3 TRBD2 - TRBV5-1 CASSLAGLAGVADTQYF TGCGCCAGCAGCTTGGCGGGACTAGCGGGGGTCGCAGATACGCAGTATTTT
TRBJ1-3 - - TRBV30 CAWTGNEGNTIYF TGTGCCTGGACAGGGAATGAGGGAAACACCATATATTTT
TRBJ1-5 TRBD1 - TRBV2 CASGGQLSGNQPQHF TGTGCCAGCGGGGGACAGCTAAGTGGCAATCAGCCCCAGCATTTT
TRBJ1-5 - - TRBV28 CASSPLVLTANQPQHF TGTGCCAGCAGTCCTTTAGTCCTGACAGCTAATCAGCCCCAGCATTTT
TRBJ2-5 - few TRBV7-2 CASSLGPGPRETQYF TGTGCCAGCAGCTTAGGGCCAGGGCCACGAGAGACCCAGTACTTC
TRBJ2-3 TRBD2 - TRBV12-3/TRBV12-4 CASSLTSGRQWYF TGTGCCAGCAGTTTAACTAGCGGCCGCCAATGGTATTTT
TRBJ2-2 - - TRBV5-1 CASRPYGENTGELFF TGCGCCAGCAGACCCTACGGGGAAAACACCGGGGAGCTGTTTTTT
TRBJ1-1 - few TRBV6-4 CASSDQPGGRGTEAFF TGTGCCAGCAGTGACCAACCCGGGGGACGGGGAACTGAAGCTTTCTTT
TRBJ2-6 - - TRBV4-1 CASSPGQRVSGANVLTF TGCGCCAGCAGCCCGGGACAAAGGGTCTCTGGGGCCAACGTCCTGACTTTC
TRBJ2-2 TRBD2 - TRBV27 CASSLGLAGEPGELFF TGTGCCAGCAGTTTGGGACTAGCGGGAGAACCCGGGGAGCTGTTTTTT
TRBJ2-4 - - TRBV5-1 CASSLQGHSNIQYF TGCGCCAGCAGCTTACAGGGACACAGTAACATTCAGTACTTC
TRBJ1-1 - - TRBV15 CATSRVADTEAFF TGTGCCACCAGCAGAGTAGCTGACACTGAAGCTTTCTTT
TRBJ2-5 - - TRBV7-2 CASSPEGRQTQYF TGTGCCAGCAGCCCGGAGGGGCGACAGACCCAGTACTTC
TRBJ2-2 - once TRBV5-4 CASSPRGPGGELFF TGTGCCAGCAGCCCCAGGGGTCCTGGCGGGGAGCTGTTTTTT
TRBJ2-1 - - TRBV19 CASSNQAADNEQFF TGTGCCAGTAGTAACCAGGCAGCTGACAATGAGCAGTTCTTC
TRBJ2-6 - few TRBV27 CASSTRSGANVLTF TGTGCCAGCAGCACAAGATCTGGGGCCAACGTCCTGACTTTC
TRBJ2-2 TRBD1 - TRBV7-2 CASSIDRGHQTGELFF TGTGCCAGCAGCATCGACAGGGGGCATCAAACCGGGGAGCTGTTTTTT
TRBJ2-3 - - TRBV30 CAWSARADTQYF TGTGCCTGGAGTGCCCGCGCGGATACGCAGTATTTT
TRBJ2-1 TRBD2 - TRBV30 CAWSVLTSGGSNEQFF TGTGCCTGGAGTGTATTGACTAGCGGGGGATCCAATGAGCAGTTCTTC
TRBJ2-1 - - TRBV3-1/TRBV3-2 CASSLSRTDYNEQFF TGTGCCAGCAGCCTCAGTCGGACTGACTACAATGAGCAGTTCTTC
TRBJ1-4 - many TRBV19 CASSPGNMATNEKLFF TGTGCCAGTAGTCCAGGGAATATGGCAACTAATGAAAAACTGTTTTTT
TRBJ1-1 TRBD1 - TRBV2 CASSRGGMNTEAFF TGTGCCAGCAGCCGAGGGGGCATGAACACTGAAGCTTTCTTT
TRBJ2-2 TRBD1 - TRBV19 CASSSGQTNTGELFF TGTGCCAGTAGTTCGGGACAGACGAACACCGGGGAGCTGTTTTTT
TRBJ1-1 - - TRBV28 CASSLKSGREAFF TGTGCCAGCAGTTTAAAAAGCGGCAGGGAAGCTTTCTTT